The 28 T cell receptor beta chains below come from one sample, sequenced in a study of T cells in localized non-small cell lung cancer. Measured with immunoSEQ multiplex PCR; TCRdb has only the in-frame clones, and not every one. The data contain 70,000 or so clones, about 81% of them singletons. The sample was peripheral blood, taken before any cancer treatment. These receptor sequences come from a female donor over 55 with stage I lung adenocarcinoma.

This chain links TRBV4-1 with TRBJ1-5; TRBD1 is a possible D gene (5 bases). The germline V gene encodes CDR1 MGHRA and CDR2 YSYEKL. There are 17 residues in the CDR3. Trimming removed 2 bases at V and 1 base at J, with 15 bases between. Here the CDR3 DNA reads TGCGCCAGCAGCCAACCTCCGGGGCTCATGAGCAATCAGCCCCAGCATTTT. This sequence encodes CASSQPPGLMSNQPQHF.

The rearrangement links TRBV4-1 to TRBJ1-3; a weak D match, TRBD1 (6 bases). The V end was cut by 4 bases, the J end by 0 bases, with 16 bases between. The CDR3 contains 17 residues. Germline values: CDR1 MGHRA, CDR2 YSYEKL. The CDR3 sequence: CASSRNEWGHSGNTIYF. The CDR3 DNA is TGCGCCAGCAGCCGTAACGAATGGGGACACTCTGGAAACACCATATATTTT.

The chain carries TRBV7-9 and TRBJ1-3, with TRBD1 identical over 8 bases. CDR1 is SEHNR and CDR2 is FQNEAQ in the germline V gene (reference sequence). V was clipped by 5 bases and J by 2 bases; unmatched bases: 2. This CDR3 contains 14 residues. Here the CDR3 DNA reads TGTGCCAGCAGCCCGGGACAGGCTGGAAACACCATATATTTT. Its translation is CASSPGQAGNTIYF. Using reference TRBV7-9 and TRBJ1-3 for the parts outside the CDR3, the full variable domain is DTGVSQNPRHKITKRGQNVTFRCDPISEHNRLYWYRQTLGQGPEFLTYFQNEAQLEKSRLLSDRFSAERPKGSFSTLEIQRTEQGDSAMYLCASSPGQAGNTIYFGEGSWLTVV.

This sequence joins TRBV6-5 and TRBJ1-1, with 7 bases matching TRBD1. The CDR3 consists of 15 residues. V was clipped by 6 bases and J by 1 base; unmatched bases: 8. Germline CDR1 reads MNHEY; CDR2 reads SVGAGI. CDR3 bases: TGTGCCAGCAGACCATCGGGACAGCCGAACACTGAAGCTTTCTTT. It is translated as CASRPSGQPNTEAFF.

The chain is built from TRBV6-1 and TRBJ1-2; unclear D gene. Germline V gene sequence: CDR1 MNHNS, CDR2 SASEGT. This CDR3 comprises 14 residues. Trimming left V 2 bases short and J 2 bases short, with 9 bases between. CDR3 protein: CASSEWASNYGYTF. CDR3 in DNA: TGTGCCAGCAGTGAATGGGCTTCGAACTATGGCTACACCTTC.

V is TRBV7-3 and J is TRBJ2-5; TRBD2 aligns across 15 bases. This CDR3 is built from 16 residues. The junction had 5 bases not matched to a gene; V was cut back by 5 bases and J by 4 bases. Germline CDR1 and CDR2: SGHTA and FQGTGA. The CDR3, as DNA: TGTGCCAGCAGCGCGGGGACTAGCGGGGGGAGAGAGACCCAGTACTTC. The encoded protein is CASSAGTSGGRETQYF.

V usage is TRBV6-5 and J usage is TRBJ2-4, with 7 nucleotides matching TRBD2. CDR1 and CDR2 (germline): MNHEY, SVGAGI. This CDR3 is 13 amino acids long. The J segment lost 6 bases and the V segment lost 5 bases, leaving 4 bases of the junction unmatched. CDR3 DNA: TGTGCCAGCAGTACGGGGGGAGGAAACATTCAGTACTTC. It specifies CASSTGGGNIQYF.

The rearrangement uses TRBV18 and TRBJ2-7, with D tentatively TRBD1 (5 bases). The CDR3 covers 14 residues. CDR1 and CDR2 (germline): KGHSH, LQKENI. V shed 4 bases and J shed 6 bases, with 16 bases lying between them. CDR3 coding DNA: TGTGCCAGCTCACAGGCGACGTCCAGGGCCGAGCAGTACTTC. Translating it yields CASSQATSRAEQYF.

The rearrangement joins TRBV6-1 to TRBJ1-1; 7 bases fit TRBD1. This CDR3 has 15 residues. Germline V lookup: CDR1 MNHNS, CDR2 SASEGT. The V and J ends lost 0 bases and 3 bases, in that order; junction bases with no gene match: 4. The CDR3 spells CASSEATGWDTEAFF. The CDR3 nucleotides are TGTGCCAGCAGTGAAGCGACAGGGTGGGACACTGAAGCTTTCTTT.

CDR3 residues: CASSKPPDRVNQWPQHF. In DNA form, the CDR3 reads TGTGCCAGCAGTAAACCCCCGGACAGGGTCAATCAGTGGCCCCAGCATTTT. The chain employs TRBV27 and TRBJ1-5; TRBD1 matches at 8 bases. Germline CDR1 and CDR2: MNHEY and SMNVEV (reference sequence). CDR3 length equals 17 residues. V trimming: 5 bases; J trimming: 9 bases; junction bases outside the gene matches: 18.

The CDR3 nucleotides read TGTGCCAGCAGTGACGACTGGGGCGTCTCTGGAAACACCATATATTTT. Residues: CASSDDWGVSGNTIYF. The rearrangement joins TRBV2 to TRBJ1-3; D perhaps matches TRBD1 (5 bases). The CDR3 extends over 16 amino acids. Between the trimmed V and J ends, which lost 3 bases and 0 bases, there was a span of 12 bases. Germline V gene sequence: CDR1 SNHLY, CDR2 FYNNEI.

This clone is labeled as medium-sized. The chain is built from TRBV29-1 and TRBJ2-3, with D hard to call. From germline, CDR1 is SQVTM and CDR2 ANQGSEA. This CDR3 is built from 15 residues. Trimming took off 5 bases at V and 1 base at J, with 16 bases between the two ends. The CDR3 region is CSVLRWADRTDTQYF. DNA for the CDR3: TGCAGCGTTCTGAGATGGGCGGACCGCACAGATACGCAGTATTTT.

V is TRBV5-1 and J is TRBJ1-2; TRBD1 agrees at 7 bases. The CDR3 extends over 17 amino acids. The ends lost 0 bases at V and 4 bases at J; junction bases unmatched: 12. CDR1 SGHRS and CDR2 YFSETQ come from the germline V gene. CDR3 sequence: CASSLGQGGLGGYGYTF. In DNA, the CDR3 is TGCGCCAGCAGCTTGGGACAGGGAGGGCTTGGTGGCTATGGCTACACCTTC.

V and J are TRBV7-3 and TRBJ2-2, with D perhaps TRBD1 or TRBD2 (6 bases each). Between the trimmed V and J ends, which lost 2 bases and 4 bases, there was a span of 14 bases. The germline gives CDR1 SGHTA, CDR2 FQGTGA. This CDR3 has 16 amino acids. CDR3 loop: CASSLLGRGGTGELFF. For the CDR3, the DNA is TGTGCCAGCAGCTTATTAGGCAGGGGAGGCACCGGGGAGCTGTTTTTT. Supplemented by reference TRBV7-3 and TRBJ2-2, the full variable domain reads GAGVSQTPSNKVTEKGKYVELRCDPISGHTALYWYRQSLGQGPEFLIYFQGTGAADDSGLPNDRFFAVRPEGSVSTLKIQRTERGDSAVYLCASSLLGRGGTGELFFGEGSRLTVL.

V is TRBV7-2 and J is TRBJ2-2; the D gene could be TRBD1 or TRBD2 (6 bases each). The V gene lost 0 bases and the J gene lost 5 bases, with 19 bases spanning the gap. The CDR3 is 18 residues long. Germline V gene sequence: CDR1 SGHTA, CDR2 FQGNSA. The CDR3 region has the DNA TGTGCCAGCAGCTTAGCGAGTCGGGGGCGCAGCCGGACCGGGGAGCTGTTTTTT. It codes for CASSLASRGRSRTGELFF. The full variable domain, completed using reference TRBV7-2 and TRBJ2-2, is GAGVSQSPSNKVTEKGKDVELRCDPISGHTALYWYRQSLGQGLEFLIYFQGNSAPDKSGLPSDRFSAERTGGSVSTLTIQRTQQEDSAVYLCASSLASRGRSRTGELFFGEGSRLTVL.

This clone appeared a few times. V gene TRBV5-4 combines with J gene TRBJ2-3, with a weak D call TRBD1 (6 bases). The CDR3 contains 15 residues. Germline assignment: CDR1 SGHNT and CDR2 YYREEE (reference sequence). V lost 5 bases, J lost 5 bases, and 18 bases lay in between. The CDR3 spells CASRKQQGRGDTQYF. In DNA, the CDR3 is TGTGCCAGCAGAAAGCAGCAGGGGCGAGGAGATACGCAGTATTTT.

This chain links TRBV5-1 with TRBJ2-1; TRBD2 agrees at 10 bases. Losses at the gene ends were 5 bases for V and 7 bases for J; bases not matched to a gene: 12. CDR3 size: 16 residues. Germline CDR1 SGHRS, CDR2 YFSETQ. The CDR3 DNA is TGCGCCAGCAGGTCCCGAGCGGGAGGGCCCGTGAATGAGCAGTTCTTC. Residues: CASRSRAGGPVNEQFF.

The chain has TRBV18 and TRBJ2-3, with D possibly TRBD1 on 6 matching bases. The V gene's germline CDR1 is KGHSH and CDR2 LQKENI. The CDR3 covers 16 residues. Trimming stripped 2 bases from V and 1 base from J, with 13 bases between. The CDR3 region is CASSPSPAGGTDTQYF. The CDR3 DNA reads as TGTGCCAGCTCACCATCCCCGGCAGGGGGCACAGATACGCAGTATTTT.

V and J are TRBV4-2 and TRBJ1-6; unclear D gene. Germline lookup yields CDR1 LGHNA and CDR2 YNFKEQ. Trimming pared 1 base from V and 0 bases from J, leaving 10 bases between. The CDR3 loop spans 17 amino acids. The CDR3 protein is CASSQVTASSYNSPLHF. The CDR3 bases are TGTGCCAGCAGCCAAGTTACCGCTAGCTCCTATAATTCACCCCTCCACTTT.

The CDR3: CAAPAGGYNEQFF. In nucleotides, the CDR3 is TGTGCCGCCCCGGCGGGAGGTTACAATGAGCAGTTCTTC. The V and J genes are TRBV7-9 and TRBJ2-1; 8 bases line up with TRBD2. CDR3 length: 13 amino acids. V shed 11 bases, J shed 4 bases, and the junction held 7 bases outside the gene matches. Germline assignment: CDR1 SEHNR and CDR2 FQNEAQ (reference sequence).

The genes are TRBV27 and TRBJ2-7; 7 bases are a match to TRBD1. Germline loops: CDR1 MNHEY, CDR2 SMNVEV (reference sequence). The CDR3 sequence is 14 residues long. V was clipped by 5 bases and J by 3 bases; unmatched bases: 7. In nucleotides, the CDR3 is TGTGCCAGCAGTGGAGGTCAGGGGGTCTACGAGCAGTACTTC. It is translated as CASSGGQGVYEQYF.

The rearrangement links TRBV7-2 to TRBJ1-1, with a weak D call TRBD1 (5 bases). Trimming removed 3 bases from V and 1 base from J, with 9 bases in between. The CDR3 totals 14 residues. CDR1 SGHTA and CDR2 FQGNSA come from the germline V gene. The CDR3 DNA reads TGTGCCAGCAGCTTGACAGATAGGAACACTGAAGCTTTCTTT. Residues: CASSLTDRNTEAFF.

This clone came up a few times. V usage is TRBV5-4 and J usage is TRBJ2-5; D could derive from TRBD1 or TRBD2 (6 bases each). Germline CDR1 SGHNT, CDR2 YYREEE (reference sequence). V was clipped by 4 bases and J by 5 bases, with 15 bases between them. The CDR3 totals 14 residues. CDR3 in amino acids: CASSGGGSGETQYF. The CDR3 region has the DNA TGTGCCAGCAGCGGAGGGGGGTCCGGGGAGACCCAGTACTTC. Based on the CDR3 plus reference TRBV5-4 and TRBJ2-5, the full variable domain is ETGVTQSPTHLIKTRGQQVTLRCSSQSGHNTVSWYQQALGQGPQFIFQYYREEENGRGNFPPRFSGLQFPNYSSELNVNALELDDSALYLCASSGGGSGETQYFGPGTRLLVL.

The CDR3 loop reads CASSSGPLYEQYF. CDR3 sequence (DNA): TGTGCCAGCAGCTCGGGGCCCCTCTACGAGCAGTACTTC. This rearrangement joins TRBV7-7 to TRBJ2-7; possibly TRBD1 or TRBD2 for D (5 bases each). This CDR3 is built from 13 residues. The V end lost 4 bases, the J end lost 3 bases, and 10 bases lay between the germline ends. From germline, CDR1 is SSHAT and CDR2 FNYEAQ (reference sequence).

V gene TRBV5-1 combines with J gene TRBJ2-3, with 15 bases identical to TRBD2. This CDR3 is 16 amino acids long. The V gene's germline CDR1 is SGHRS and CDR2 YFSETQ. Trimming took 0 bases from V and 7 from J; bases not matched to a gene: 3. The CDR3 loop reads CASSLEGLAGGHTQYF. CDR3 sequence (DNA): TGCGCCAGCAGCTTGGAGGGACTAGCGGGAGGACATACGCAGTATTTT. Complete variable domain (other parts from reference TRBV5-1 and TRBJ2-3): KAGVTQTPRYLIKTRGQQVTLSCSPISGHRSVSWYQQTPGQGLQFLFEYFSETQRNKGNFPGRFSGRQFSNSRSEMNVSTLELGDSALYLCASSLEGLAGGHTQYFGPGTRLTVL.

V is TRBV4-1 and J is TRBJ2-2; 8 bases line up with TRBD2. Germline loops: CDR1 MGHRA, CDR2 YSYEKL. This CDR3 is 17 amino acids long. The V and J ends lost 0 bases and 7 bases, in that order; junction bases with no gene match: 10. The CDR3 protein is CASSQDNGGAPIGELFF. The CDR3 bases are TGCGCCAGCAGCCAAGATAACGGGGGGGCCCCCATCGGGGAGCTGTTTTTT.

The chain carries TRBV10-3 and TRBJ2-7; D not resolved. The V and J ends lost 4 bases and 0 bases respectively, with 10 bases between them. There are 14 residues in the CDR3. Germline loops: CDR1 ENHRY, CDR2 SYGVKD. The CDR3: CAISVQANSYEQYF. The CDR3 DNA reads TGTGCCATCAGTGTCCAGGCAAACTCCTACGAGCAGTACTTC.

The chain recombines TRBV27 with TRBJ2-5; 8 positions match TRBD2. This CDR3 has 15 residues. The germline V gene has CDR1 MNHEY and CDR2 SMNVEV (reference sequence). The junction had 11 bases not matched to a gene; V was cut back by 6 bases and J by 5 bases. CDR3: CASRRPGLVTETQYF. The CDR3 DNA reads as TGTGCCAGCAGGAGACCGGGACTAGTCACCGAGACCCAGTACTTC.